A single T cell receptor (beta chain) is shown here with its context. The CDR3 length is 14 residues. The germline V gene encodes CDR1 SNHLY and CDR2 FYNNEI. V dropped 7 bases and J dropped 4 bases, with 13 bases sitting between them. This sample is part of a study of blood T cell repertoires in COVID-19. The overall study: The study drew acute and convalescent COVID-19 samples from the United States, Italy and Spain. Nucleic acid was either cDNA or gDNA, and it came from T cells, B-cell-depleted T cells, or PBMCs.

Per the study methods: Amplification of reference gene primers provided the estimated nucleated cell counts. The method was immunoSEQ multiplex PCR; TCRdb's version includes in-frame clones alone and lacks a portion of them. The DNA was the basis for D and trimming; V, J and clone size are from that table. The table has approximately 19,000 clones, roughly nine tenths seen once. The genes are TRBV2 and TRBJ2-2; D possibly corresponds to TRBD2 (5 bases). The specimen was peripheral blood. This sequence originates from a human donor in a cohort sampled during active COVID-19. The CDR3 loop is CASKRRQTTGELFF. The DNA for the CDR3 is TGTGCCAGCAAGAGGAGGCAGACCACCGGGGAGCTGTTTTTT.